Shown below are 8 T cell receptor beta chains from a single sample sequenced in a study of blood T cell repertoires in COVID-19. Generated by immunoSEQ multiplex PCR, the TCRdb table keeps only in-frame clones and is missing some. The data contain some 300,000 clones, about 91% of them seen just once; the ten biggest clones take up 6.9%. Material for sequencing was peripheral blood. The receptors were sampled from a woman aged 25 to 39 who had recovered from COVID-19.

The J gene is TRBJ1-1, the V gene TRBV6-5, with D uncertain. The V end was cut by 7 bases, the J end by 9 bases, with 15 bases between. The CDR3 covers 12 residues. Looked up from germline, CDR1 is MNHEY and CDR2 is SVGAGI. The CDR3 bases are TGTGCCAGCACTCACGCGGGGAATCAAGCTTTCTTT. This codes for CASTHAGNQAFF.

In this sample, this clone turned up a few times. The V gene is TRBV5-1, the J gene TRBJ1-3; D is unresolved. The length of the CDR3 is 14 residues. Germline V gives CDR1 SGHRS, CDR2 YFSETQ. Trimming pared 6 bases from V and 2 bases from J, leaving 12 bases between. CDR3 coding DNA: TGCGCCAGCAAGGAAGGCGGTCCTGGAAACACCATATATTTT. Its protein product is CASKEGGPGNTIYF.

The V and J genes are TRBV28 and TRBJ1-4, with D uncertain. The V end lost 11 bases, the J end lost 3 bases, and 10 bases lay between the germline ends. The CDR3 covers 12 residues. The germline gives CDR1 MDHEN, CDR2 SYDVKM. The CDR3 coding sequence is TGTGCCGGGTCCACAGCTAATGAAAAACTGTTTTTT. Amino acid sequence: CAGSTANEKLFF. Full variable domain (remainder filled in from reference TRBV28 and TRBJ1-4): DVKVTQSSRYLVKRTGEKVFLECVQDMDHENMFWYRQDPGLGLRLIYFSYDVKMKEKGDIPEGYSVSREKKERFSLILESASTNQTSMYLCAGSTANEKLFFGSGTQLSVL.

In its sample, this clone was seen once. The J gene is TRBJ1-1, the V gene TRBV19, with D tentatively TRBD1 (6 bases). This CDR3 has 13 residues. V was shortened by 7 bases and J by 3 bases, with 12 bases between the two germline ends. Germline CDR1 and CDR2: LNHDA and SQIVND (reference sequence). CDR3 residues: CASNWGPDTEAFF. The CDR3 coding sequence is TGTGCCAGTAACTGGGGGCCGGACACTGAAGCTTTCTTT. The complete variable domain, with remaining parts taken from reference TRBV19 and TRBJ1-1, reads DGGITQSPKYLFRKEGQNVTLSCEQNLNHDAMYWYRQDPGQGLRLIYYSQIVNDFQKGDIAEGYSVSREKKESFPLTVTSAQKNPTAFYLCASNWGPDTEAFFGQGTRLTVV.

V and J are TRBV24-1 and TRBJ2-5; 7 bases fit TRBD1. V lost 3 bases and J lost 5; bases outside the gene matches: 5. The CDR3 loop spans 14 amino acids. Per germline, CDR1 KGHDR and CDR2 SFDVKD. In nucleotides, the CDR3 is TGTGCCACCAGTGATCCACAGGGGTGGGAGACCCAGTACTTC. Amino acids: CATSDPQGWETQYF.

CDR3 bases: TGTGCTAGTGGTTTGGTCCGGGGGGGCAGGAATGAGCAGTTCTTC. This encodes CASGLVRGGRNEQFF. V gene TRBV12-5 combines with J gene TRBJ2-1; TRBD2 matches at 8 bases. From germline, CDR1 is LGHNT and CDR2 FRNRAP. This CDR3 has 15 residues. With 0 bases clipped from V and 7 bases from J, the junction kept 5 bases outside the gene matches.

The chain joins TRBV7-8 to TRBJ1-1, with TRBD1 matching 10 bases. There are 13 residues in the CDR3. Germline lookup yields CDR1 SGHVS and CDR2 FQNEAQ. Trimming at V came to 5 bases and at J to 7 bases, leaving 4 bases not matched to a gene. The CDR3 DNA is TGTGCCAGCAGCGAGACAGGGGGCGGTGAAGCTTTCTTT. Its translation: CASSETGGGEAFF.

CDR3 coding DNA: TGTGCCAGCGGGGAGTGGGGATTAACGTACGAGCAGTACTTC. The encoded protein is CASGEWGLTYEQYF. The chain combines TRBV6-5 with TRBJ2-7, with D maybe TRBD2 (5 bases). The CDR3 has 14 amino acids. From germline, CDR1 is MNHEY and CDR2 SVGAGI. The V gene lost 8 bases and the J gene lost 4 bases, with 18 bases spanning the gap.